This T cell receptor (beta chain) was profiled in a study of control samples from healthy donors and cancer patients (dated by TCRdb to 2018 to 2021). The V and J ends are trimmed by 4 bases and 0 bases, leaving 9 bases between them. From a lookup of the germline V gene (reference sequence), CDR1 and CDR2 are LGHDT and YNNKEL. From the cysteine up to the phenylalanine, the CDR3 has a length of 15 residues. The only DNA kept is the CDR3, 45 bases in frame from the first base. A word on this clone: The specificity of this receptor is unknown. No base qualities exist here, and no much larger clone lies one base off it.

Library preparation was by the immunoSEQ multiplex PCR assay. The table comes from immuneACCESS by way of TCRdb, which keeps in-frame sequences with V and J called. Part of the clones is missing from these tables; in studies checked, under half for an unresolved V gene and the rest for unknown reasons. The sample table contains tens of thousands of clones; only one count was recorded for more than 85% of them. The ten largest clones represent 1.3% of the sample. This TCR was sampled from a woman aged 45-59 years in good health. The sequence joins TRBV3-1 (or the pseudogene TRBV3-2) to TRBJ1-4, and possibly TRBD1, on 5 matching bases. Sample: blood. Here the CDR3 is given as CASSLTGATNEKLFF. The DNA sequence is given as TGTGCCAGCAGCCTTACGGGGGCAACTAATGAAAAACTGTTTTTT.